These 25 T cell receptor beta chains share one sample of origin, sequenced in a study of siplizumab effects on memory and regulatory T cells. Assay used: immunoSEQ multiplex PCR; TCRdb lists only in-frame clones, some missing. Among roughly 50,000 clones listed, about 97% were seen once. Input material: naive CD4+ T cells sorted from blood. The origin of the receptors is a human donor in good health.

V usage is TRBV6-1 and J usage is TRBJ1-4; no firm D call. The CDR3 is 16 amino acids. Germline V CDR1 and CDR2: MNHNS, SASEGT. The ends were cut back, 4 bases at V and 2 bases at J, with 14 bases in the middle. The CDR3 loop is CASSGTRLATNEKLFF. CDR3 coding DNA: TGTGCCAGCAGTGGGACCCGACTAGCGACTAATGAAAAACTGTTTTTT.

As to this clone: Its ends do not fully match the called genes, so a read error is possible. The chain uses TRBV7-7 and TRBJ2-2; a possible D gene is TRBD2 (5 bases). Germline CDR1 SSHAT, CDR2 FNYEAQ (reference sequence). The CDR3 sequence is 15 residues long. The CDR3 DNA sequence: TGTGCTAGCAGCTTATCCAGCGGTACCACCGGGGAGCTGTTTTTT. As protein: CASSLSSGTTGELFF. Filled out from reference TRBV7-7 and TRBJ2-2, the complete variable domain reads GAGVSQSPRYKVTKRGQDVTLRCDPISSHATLYWYQQALGQGPEFLTYFNYEAQPDKSGLPSDRFSAERPEGSISTLTIQRTEQRDSAMYRCASSLSSGTTGELFFGEGSRLTVL.

V usage is TRBV4-3 and J usage is TRBJ2-2, with 13 bases aligning to TRBD2. This CDR3 has 15 amino acids. Germline V gene data show CDR1 as LGHNA and CDR2 as YSLEER. Trimming took 4 bases from V and 7 from J; bases not matched to a gene: 3. Written as DNA, the CDR3 is TGCGCCAGCAGCCCAGGACTAGCGGGAGACGGGGAGCTGTTTTTT. The encoded protein is CASSPGLAGDGELFF.

V gene TRBV4-2 combines with J gene TRBJ2-3, with 10 bases matching TRBD1. The junction had 12 bases not matched to a gene; V was cut back by 0 bases and J by 0 bases. The germline gives CDR1 LGHNA, CDR2 YNFKEQ. The CDR3 is 20 residues long. The CDR3 DNA reads as TGTGCCAGCAGCCAAGATCGGACAGGGGGGAGCGGCACTAGCACAGATACGCAGTATTTT. Residues: CASSQDRTGGSGTSTDTQYF.

Here the CDR3 reads CASSRGQVGGYDEKLFF. Written as DNA, the CDR3 is TGTGCCAGCAGCCGAGGACAGGTCGGGGGATATGATGAAAAACTGTTTTTT. The rearrangement links TRBV7-9 to TRBJ1-4; 7 nucleotides line up with TRBD1. The J segment lost 6 bases and the V segment lost 5 bases, leaving 15 bases of the junction unmatched. The germline CDR1 and CDR2 sequences are SEHNR and FQNEAQ (reference sequence). This CDR3 is built from 17 residues.

The CDR3 DNA reads TGTGCCAGCCGACAGGGAGGGGGAGGGGATACGCAGTATTTT. It translates to CASRQGGGGDTQYF. This chain connects TRBV6-5 to TRBJ2-3; tentatively, D is TRBD1 or TRBD2 (7 bases each). This CDR3 has 14 amino acids. Germline V gives CDR1 MNHEY, CDR2 SVGAGI. V was shortened by 8 bases and J by 6 bases, with 18 bases between the two germline ends.

The chain employs TRBV7-9 and TRBJ1-2; no clear D. Trimming left V 3 bases short and J 4 bases short, with 6 bases between. The CDR3 has 12 residues. Germline V lookup: CDR1 SEHNR, CDR2 FQNEAQ (reference sequence). CDR3 loop: CASSLNFYGYTF. CDR3 nucleotide sequence: TGTGCCAGCAGCTTGAATTTCTATGGCTACACCTTC. Using reference TRBV7-9 and TRBJ1-2 for the parts outside the CDR3, the full variable domain is DTGVSQNPRHKITKRGQNVTFRCDPISEHNRLYWYRQTLGQGPEFLTYFQNEAQLEKSRLLSDRFSAERPKGSFSTLEIQRTEQGDSAMYLCASSLNFYGYTFGSGTRLTVV.

The chain is built from TRBV9 and TRBJ2-2, with TRBD1 matching over 8 bases. The ends lost 4 bases at V and 7 bases at J; junction bases unmatched: 9. Germline lookup yields CDR1 SGDLS and CDR2 YYNGEE. The CDR3 covers 15 residues. The CDR3 sequence: CASSFLDRVHGELFF. CDR3 bases: TGTGCCAGCAGCTTCTTGGACAGGGTCCACGGGGAGCTGTTTTTT.

The rearrangement links TRBV7-3 to TRBJ1-6; 7 nucleotides agree with TRBD1. The germline V gene has CDR1 SGHTA and CDR2 FQGTGA. Trimming at V came to 5 bases and at J to 6 bases, leaving 7 bases not matched to a gene. CDR3 length equals 15 residues. The CDR3 bases are TGTGCCAGCAGCGCCTCGGGACAGAGTAATTCACCCCTCCACTTT. This translates into CASSASGQSNSPLHF.

V and J are TRBV13 and TRBJ1-2; TRBD1 might be the D (5 bases). Between the trimmed V and J ends, which lost 5 bases and 7 bases, there was a span of 17 bases. CDR1 is PRHDT, CDR2 FYEKMQ, per germline (reference sequence). This CDR3 is built from 14 residues. As DNA, the CDR3 is TGTGCCAGCAGCCCCGACGGGGCGGATTCTGGCTACACCTTC. Its protein is CASSPDGADSGYTF. Combining the CDR3 with reference TRBV13 and TRBJ1-2 gives the whole variable domain AAGVIQSPRHLIKEKRETATLKCYPIPRHDTVYWYQQGPGQDPQFLISFYEKMQSDKGSIPDRFSAQQFSDYHSELNMSSLELGDSALYFCASSPDGADSGYTFGSGTRLTVV.

V usage is TRBV6-9 and J usage is TRBJ2-7; D possibly corresponds to TRBD1 (6 bases). V was clipped by 5 bases and J by 0 bases, with 11 bases between them. The germline gives CDR1 MNHGY, CDR2 SVAAGI. This CDR3 is 14 amino acids long. The CDR3: CASSEQGFSYEQYF. DNA of the CDR3: TGTGCCAGCAGTGAACAGGGATTCTCCTACGAGCAGTACTTC.

CDR3 protein: CASSPRVTGGAETQYF. The CDR3 DNA sequence: TGTGCCAGCTCACCAAGGGTCACCGGAGGGGCAGAGACCCAGTACTTC. This chain joins TRBV18 and TRBJ2-5, with D possibly TRBD2 on 6 matching bases. Looked up from germline, CDR1 is KGHSH and CDR2 is LQKENI. Trimming removed 2 bases at V and 4 bases at J, with 17 bases between. The CDR3 is 16 residues long.

The chain carries TRBV4-1 and TRBJ1-5; 8 bases are a match to TRBD1. With 4 bases clipped from V and 3 bases from J, the junction kept 14 bases outside the gene matches. The CDR3 runs 18 residues. Germline CDR1 reads MGHRA; CDR2 reads YSYEKL. In DNA, the CDR3 is TGCGCCAGCAGCCCAAGATCTCAGGGGGCCGATCACAATCAGCCCCAGCATTTT. Its translation: CASSPRSQGADHNQPQHF.

V gene TRBV10-3 combines with J gene TRBJ2-2, with D possibly being TRBD1 (5 bases). Germline V CDR1 and CDR2: ENHRY, SYGVKD. CDR3 length equals 13 residues. V lost 6 bases and J lost 6, with 11 bases in between. This chain's CDR3 is CAIRRQLSGELFF. CDR3 coding DNA: TGTGCCATCAGAAGACAGTTATCCGGGGAGCTGTTTTTT.

The genes are TRBV2 and TRBJ2-6; 7 nucleotides match TRBD2. J lost 1 base, V lost 1 base, and 1 base had no gene match. The CDR3 covers 16 residues. Germline V gene data show CDR1 as SNHLY and CDR2 as FYNNEI. DNA of the CDR3: TGTGCCAGCAGTGAAGGGACTAGGTCTGGGGCCAACGTCCTGACTTTC. This sequence encodes CASSEGTRSGANVLTF.

This chain connects TRBV30 to TRBJ2-6, with TRBD1 matching 7 bases. In germline, CDR1 is GTSNPN, CDR2 SVGIG (reference sequence). Trimming removed 4 bases from V and 13 bases from J; junction bases left unmatched: 10. This CDR3 is 13 amino acids long. The CDR3 nucleotides read TGTGCCTGGAACCCGGGACAGTTGGGTGTCCTGACTTTC. It is translated as CAWNPGQLGVLTF.

The rearrangement uses TRBV19 and TRBJ1-2; 7 nucleotides align to TRBD1. The germline V gene has CDR1 LNHDA and CDR2 SQIVND (reference sequence). This CDR3 has 15 amino acids. J gave up 4 bases and V 1 base, and 6 bases lay outside the gene matches. DNA of the CDR3: TGTGCCAGTAGTATAGGGGGACAGATGATCTATGGCTACACCTTC. Its translation: CASSIGGQMIYGYTF.

This chain uses TRBV5-4 with TRBJ2-7; TRBD1 is a possible D gene (5 bases). The CDR3 loop spans 14 amino acids. Germline V gene sequence: CDR1 SGHNT, CDR2 YYREEE (reference sequence). With 4 bases removed from V and 0 bases from J, the gap between germline ends came to 11 bases. DNA of the CDR3: TGTGCCAGCAGCCAGGACACTTTCTCCTACGAGCAGTACTTC. This gives the protein CASSQDTFSYEQYF.

This rearrangement joins TRBV6-5 to TRBJ2-2; possibly TRBD2 for D (5 bases). The V and J ends lost 6 bases and 4 bases respectively, with 9 bases between them. This CDR3 contains 13 residues. The V gene's germline CDR1 is MNHEY and CDR2 SVGAGI. The CDR3 loop reads CASSRAGTGELFF. CDR3 nucleotides: TGTGCCAGCAGCCGCGCGGGCACCGGGGAGCTGTTTTTT.

The chain uses TRBV6-4 and TRBJ2-1, with TRBD2 as a possible D gene (5 bases). V lost 2 bases and J lost 0, with 11 bases in between. Looked up from germline, CDR1 is MRHNA and CDR2 is SNTAGT. The CDR3 length is 16 residues. The CDR3 is CASSDRGFRSYNEQFF. Written as DNA, the CDR3 is TGTGCCAGCAGTGACCGCGGGTTTCGCTCCTACAATGAGCAGTTCTTC.

V is TRBV4-1 and J is TRBJ2-7; the D gene is possibly TRBD1 (6 bases). Germline V CDR1 and CDR2: MGHRA, YSYEKL. The CDR3 loop spans 15 amino acids. Trimming took off 2 bases at V and 2 bases at J, with 13 bases between the two ends. Here the CDR3 DNA reads TGCGCCAGCAGCCAACCGTGGGACACCCCCTACGAGCAGTACTTC. Amino acid sequence: CASSQPWDTPYEQYF.

The chain combines TRBV5-5 with TRBJ1-2, with D perhaps TRBD1 (6 bases). V dropped 3 bases and J dropped 8 bases, with 17 bases sitting between them. Germline CDR1 reads SGHKS; CDR2 reads YYEKEE (reference sequence). The CDR3 totals 14 residues. The CDR3 DNA sequence: TGTGCCAGCAGCTCGGCCGGGACACCAAGGGGCTACACCTTC. Amino acids: CASSSAGTPRGYTF.

Concerning this clone: One junction end does not reproduce the germline sequence, and a read error may be involved. The chain recombines TRBV19 with TRBJ2-7, with D unresolved. CDR1 and CDR2 (germline): LNHDA, SQIVND (reference sequence). This CDR3 is built from 14 residues. This chain's CDR3 is CAGSVGPGSYEQYF. The DNA for the CDR3 is TGTGCCGGTAGTGTCGGGCCAGGCTCCTACGAGCAGTACTTC.

V gene TRBV18 combines with J gene TRBJ1-1, with D maybe TRBD1 (5 bases). The length of the CDR3 is 13 residues. The V end lost 6 bases, the J end lost 4 bases, and 12 bases lay between the germline ends. Germline V gene data show CDR1 as KGHSH and CDR2 as LQKENI. The CDR3 bases are TGTGCCAGCTCCCCCACGGGGCTCACTGAAGCTTTCTTT. As protein: CASSPTGLTEAFF.

The chain uses TRBV14 and TRBJ2-7; D possibly corresponds to TRBD1 (6 bases). Trimming removed 4 bases at V and 2 bases at J, with 12 bases between. CDR3 length equals 14 residues. CDR1 and CDR2 (germline): SGHDN, FVKESK. CDR3 region: CASSRRGSTYEQYF. The CDR3 DNA reads as TGTGCCAGCAGCCGTAGGGGGTCTACCTACGAGCAGTACTTC.